This T cell receptor beta chain was sequenced for a study of cytomegalovirus exposure and HLA in healthy donors. Turning to this clone: Its antigen is still unknown.

This cohort consisted of healthy bone marrow donors. This CDR3 region has 14 residues. Trimming took 5 bases from V and 2 from J; bases not matched to a gene: 9. Germline loops: CDR1 SQVTM, CDR2 ANQGSEA. Overall study findings and caveats: In vitro, three CMV-associated chains proved specific for CMV antigens. The classifier reportedly diagnosed cytomegalovirus status with high sensitivity and specificity.

Vbeta (60) and Jbeta (13) primers were used in the PCR. Per the original data handling: In a later analysis, the count reached 80 million or so unique TCR beta chains, with about 10 million shared. The protocol was immunoSEQ multiplex PCR, while the TCRdb copy is restricted to in-frame clones and leaves out a portion. V and J calls and clone size are copied from that table; D and trimming were computed from the DNA. Recorded for this sample: 60,000 to 80,000 clones. The TCR was taken from a boy between 10 and 17 years old in good health and CMV-seronegative. What was sequenced was PBMCs. The rearrangement links TRBV29-1 to TRBJ2-7; 7 positions agree with TRBD1. Written as DNA, the CDR3 is TGCAGCGTTTCAAATACGACAGGGACCTACGAGCAGTACTTC. Translation gives CSVSNTTGTYEQYF.